The 31 T cell receptor beta chains given below trace back to one sample, sequenced in a study of follicular helper T cells after annual influenza vaccination. Here immunoSEQ multiplex PCR was the method, and the copy in TCRdb shows in-frame clones only, minus some. The repertoire has approximately 10,000 clones, around four fifths of them found once; the top ten carry roughly 0.82%. The sequencing here drew on CXCR5- memory CD4+ T cells sorted from blood, taken 6 weeks after influenza vaccination. The receptors originated from an adult who received the influenza vaccine.

This clone is a singleton in its sample. The rearrangement links TRBV5-1 to TRBJ2-2; a weak D match, TRBD1 (6 bases). V was cut by 1 base and J by 5 bases, with 12 bases left in between. The CDR3 loop spans 15 amino acids. Germline CDR1 SGHRS, CDR2 YFSETQ. The CDR3 DNA follows: TGCGCCAGCAGCTTGTGGCAGGGGACAACCGGGGAGCTGTTTTTT. Residues: CASSLWQGTTGELFF.

The table lists this clone with a few counts. J is TRBJ1-3 and V is TRBV15; D uncertain. V gave up 0 bases and J gave up 3 bases, with 6 bases separating them. The CDR3 runs 14 residues. Germline V gives CDR1 LNHNV, CDR2 YYDKDF (reference sequence). CDR3 sequence reads: CATSRDPGGNTIYF. The CDR3, as DNA: TGTGCCACCAGCAGAGATCCGGGTGGAAACACCATATATTTT.

This clone has a single count. The J gene is TRBJ2-5, the V gene TRBV11-2, with D possibly being TRBD2 (6 bases). Germline CDR1 is SGHAT and CDR2 is FQNNGV. The CDR3 sequence is 13 residues long. Trimming cost V 7 bases and J 1 base, with 10 bases left between them. Written as DNA, the CDR3 is TGTGCCAGCATCGGGCGGGGCCAAGAGACCCAGTACTTC. Encoded protein: CASIGRGQETQYF.

V usage is TRBV28 and J usage is TRBJ1-2; 10 bases are shared with TRBD1. CDR1 is MDHEN, CDR2 SYDVKM, per germline. Unmatched junction bases numbered 11, after V lost 7 bases and J lost 3 bases. The length of the CDR3 is 16 residues. CDR3 region: CASNPPGQGVDYGYTF. Written as DNA, the CDR3 is TGTGCCAGCAACCCGCCTGGACAGGGGGTCGACTATGGCTACACCTTC.

This clone was recorded a few times. V and J are TRBV5-1 and TRBJ2-2, with 11 bases that match TRBD2. This CDR3 contains 16 residues. CDR1 SGHRS and CDR2 YFSETQ come from the germline V gene. Trimming took 4 bases from V and 1 from J; bases not matched to a gene: 3. CDR3 amino acids: CASSPGTSGNTGELFF. The CDR3 DNA is TGCGCCAGCAGCCCAGGGACTAGCGGGAACACCGGGGAGCTGTTTTTT.

The J gene is TRBJ2-1, the V gene TRBV27, with TRBD2 matching over 8 bases. The CDR3 consists of 16 residues. With V trimmed by 3 bases and J by 2 bases, 6 bases remained unmatched. Germline V gene lookup returns CDR1 MNHEY and CDR2 SMNVEV (reference sequence). The CDR3 DNA reads as TGTGCCAGCAGTTTTGGCACTAGCGGAGCCTACAATGAGCAGTTCTTC. This translates into CASSFGTSGAYNEQFF.

The chain joins TRBV7-2 to TRBJ2-2; 7 positions agree with TRBD2. V was clipped by 5 bases and J by 7 bases; unmatched bases: 4. The CDR3 extends over 13 amino acids. Germline CDR1 reads SGHTA; CDR2 reads FQGNSA. The CDR3 DNA sequence: TGTGCCAGCAGCACAACTAGCGTCGGGGAGCTGTTTTTT. It is translated as CASSTTSVGELFF.

The chain combines TRBV29-1 with TRBJ2-5, with D possibly being TRBD2 (6 bases). V lost 7 bases to trimming and J lost 5 bases, with 17 bases between them. The CDR3 is made up of 13 amino acids. Germline CDR1 is SQVTM and CDR2 is ANQGSEA. The DNA for the CDR3 is TGCAGCGCTCTACTTAGCGGAAGGGAGACCCAGTACTTC. Translating it yields CSALLSGRETQYF.

The gene calls are TRBV28 and TRBJ1-5, with TRBD1 matching 9 bases. The CDR3 has 16 residues. V was clipped by 1 base and J by 5 bases; unmatched bases: 6. Germline V gives CDR1 MDHEN, CDR2 SYDVKM. CDR3 coding DNA: TGTGCCAGCAGTTTATCCGGGACAGGGACGTATCAGCCCCAGCATTTT. Its translation is CASSLSGTGTYQPQHF.

J is TRBJ2-1 and V is TRBV18, with D unclear. The CDR3 spans 13 residues. Deletions cut 0 bases from V and 8 bases from J, with 8 bases between. Germline CDR1 and CDR2: KGHSH and LQKENI. CDR3 protein: CASSPPASDEQFF. The CDR3 coding sequence is TGTGCCAGCTCACCACCGGCCTCCGATGAGCAGTTCTTC. Using reference TRBV18 and TRBJ2-1 for the parts outside the CDR3, the full variable domain is NAGVMQNPRHLVRRRGQEARLRCSPMKGHSHVYWYRQLPEEGLKFMVYLQKENIIDESGMPKERFSAEFPKEGPSILRIQQVVRGDSAAYFCASSPPASDEQFFGPGTRLTVL.

The chain joins TRBV6-6 to TRBJ1-4, with a possible D match to TRBD1 (5 bases). The CDR3 is made up of 15 amino acids. Germline lookup yields CDR1 MNHNY and CDR2 SVGAGI (reference sequence). Trimming removed 5 bases from V and 0 bases from J, with 10 bases in between. CDR3 protein: CASSTRGTTNEKLFF. The CDR3 DNA follows: TGTGCCAGCAGTACTAGGGGTACAACTAATGAAAAACTGTTTTTT.

The chain couples TRBV28 to TRBJ2-1; tentatively, D is TRBD1 or TRBD2 (5 bases each). Trimming shortened V by 7 bases and J by 2 bases, and 15 bases separated the two germline ends. The germline V gene has CDR1 MDHEN and CDR2 SYDVKM. This CDR3 has 15 amino acids. The CDR3 loop reads CASKTGLGAYNEQFF. CDR3 in DNA: TGTGCCAGCAAAACGGGGCTAGGGGCCTACAATGAGCAGTTCTTC.

The CDR3 reads CASSPDSYNEKLFF. CDR3 nucleotide sequence: TGCGCCAGCAGCCCGGACAGCTATAATGAAAAACTGTTTTTT. The V call is TRBV5-1, the J call TRBJ1-4; D may be TRBD1 (6 bases). Germline V gives CDR1 SGHRS, CDR2 YFSETQ. Trimming left V 4 bases short and J 4 bases short, with 11 bases between. The length of the CDR3 is 14 residues.

V usage is TRBV5-1 and J usage is TRBJ1-1, with D unclear. The CDR3 is 15 residues long. Germline V gene sequence: CDR1 SGHRS, CDR2 YFSETQ. V lost 0 bases and J 2 bases, leaving 11 bases between the germline ends. In DNA, the CDR3 is TGCGCCAGCAGCTTGGATGGCCGAACTAACACTGAAGCTTTCTTT. Translating it yields CASSLDGRTNTEAFF. Looking up the rest from reference TRBV5-1 and TRBJ1-1 gives the full variable domain: KAGVTQTPRYLIKTRGQQVTLSCSPISGHRSVSWYQQTPGQGLQFLFEYFSETQRNKGNFPGRFSGRQFSNSRSEMNVSTLELGDSALYLCASSLDGRTNTEAFFGQGTRLTVV.

The chain combines TRBV7-2 with TRBJ2-7, with D hard to call. Per the germline V gene, CDR1 is SGHTA and CDR2 is FQGNSA. The CDR3 sequence is 14 residues long. V gave up 1 base and J gave up 0 bases, with 7 bases separating them. CDR3 amino acids: CASSLGASSYEQYF. The CDR3 DNA reads TGTGCCAGCAGCTTAGGGGCCTCCTCCTACGAGCAGTACTTC.

This clone was found a few times. V usage is TRBV30 and J usage is TRBJ1-5; a possible D gene is TRBD1 (5 bases). The CDR3 spans 14 residues. Trimming took off 1 base at V and 2 bases at J, with 9 bases between the two ends. CDR1 is GTSNPN, CDR2 SVGIG, per germline (reference sequence). CDR3 bases: TGTGCCTGGAGTGGAGGACACGGCAATCAGCCCCAGCATTTT. This encodes CAWSGGHGNQPQHF.

The chain has TRBV29-1 and TRBJ1-1; 7 nucleotides line up with TRBD1. Germline loops: CDR1 SQVTM, CDR2 ANQGSEA. V was pared by 0 bases and J by 1 base, with 11 bases of the junction left unmatched. This CDR3 comprises 17 residues. CDR3 coding DNA: TGCAGCGTTGAAGATTTCTTTGAGGGGGCTGCGAACACTGAAGCTTTCTTT. Protein product: CSVEDFFEGAANTEAFF.

The V and J genes are TRBV5-4 and TRBJ2-6, with a possible D match to TRBD2 (6 bases). This CDR3 has 16 residues. Germline V gene sequence: CDR1 SGHNT, CDR2 YYREEE (reference sequence). The ends were cut back, 0 bases at V and 5 bases at J, with 12 bases in the middle. The CDR3: CASSLAGGVRANVLTF. DNA of the CDR3: TGTGCCAGCAGCTTGGCCGGGGGAGTGCGGGCCAACGTCCTGACTTTC.

The DNA of the CDR3 is TGTGCCAGTAGTATATCGTTTCACAGGGGGCGGAAAGATACGCAGTATTTT. Translated, it gives CASSISFHRGRKDTQYF. This chain uses TRBV19 with TRBJ2-3; 9 nucleotides match TRBD1. Trimming took 2 bases from V and 5 from J; bases not matched to a gene: 11. Per the germline V gene, CDR1 is LNHDA and CDR2 is SQIVND (reference sequence). The CDR3 sequence is 17 residues long.

J is TRBJ1-5 and V is TRBV7-8, with D possibly TRBD1 on 6 matching bases. Trimming removed 0 bases from V and 1 base from J, with 13 bases in between. This CDR3 contains 17 residues. Looked up from germline, CDR1 is SGHVS and CDR2 is FQNEAQ. The CDR3 region is CASSLAYAGESNQPQHF. CDR3 DNA sequence: TGTGCCAGCAGCTTAGCTTACGCAGGGGAAAGCAATCAGCCCCAGCATTTT.

The CDR3 here is CASSLIAPNTGELFF. Here the CDR3 DNA reads TGTGCCAGCAGTTTGATAGCGCCGAACACCGGGGAGCTGTTTTTT. J is TRBJ2-2 and V is TRBV6-1, with a tentative D call TRBD2 (5 bases). V was pared by 5 bases and J by 0 bases, with 10 bases between. Per the germline V gene, CDR1 is MNHNS and CDR2 is SASEGT. The CDR3 is made up of 15 amino acids.

The rearrangement links TRBV29-1 to TRBJ2-5, with TRBD1 as a possible D gene (6 bases). V was clipped by 3 bases and J by 6 bases, with 14 bases between them. This CDR3 comprises 13 residues. The V gene's germline CDR1 is SQVTM and CDR2 ANQGSEA. CDR3 sequence: CSVDLGAWKTQYF. The CDR3 region has the DNA TGCAGCGTTGATTTGGGGGCATGGAAGACCCAGTACTTC.

The chain carries TRBV5-5 and TRBJ2-7; a possible D gene is TRBD1 (5 bases). Between the trimmed V and J ends, which lost 1 base and 0 bases, there was a span of 8 bases. The CDR3 runs 14 residues. Germline V lookup: CDR1 SGHKS, CDR2 YYEKEE (reference sequence). DNA of the CDR3: TGTGCCAGCAGCTTGACAGGAACCTCCTACGAGCAGTACTTC. Translating gives CASSLTGTSYEQYF. Full variable domain (missing parts from reference TRBV5-5 and TRBJ2-7): DAGVTQSPTHLIKTRGQQVTLRCSPISGHKSVSWYQQVLGQGPQFIFQYYEKEERGRGNFPDRFSARQFPNYSSELNVNALLLGDSALYLCASSLTGTSYEQYFGPGTRLTVT.

This clone was recorded a few times. The chain joins TRBV10-3 to TRBJ2-2, with D possibly being TRBD1 (6 bases). This CDR3 has 15 residues. Trimming took off 0 bases at V and 2 bases at J, with 7 bases between the two ends. Germline loops: CDR1 ENHRY, CDR2 SYGVKD. In nucleotides, the CDR3 is TGTGCCATCAGTGAGTCGGACAGCAACACCGGGGAGCTGTTTTTT. Translation: CAISESDSNTGELFF.

V is TRBV5-1 and J is TRBJ2-1; D gene uncertain. The length of the CDR3 is 15 residues. The V and J ends lost 4 bases and 0 bases respectively, with 11 bases between them. Germline CDR1 SGHRS, CDR2 YFSETQ. The CDR3 is CASSPGESSYNEQFF. The CDR3 DNA reads TGCGCCAGCAGCCCGGGCGAGAGCTCCTACAATGAGCAGTTCTTC.

This chain joins TRBV7-8 and TRBJ1-1, with 7 bases lining up with TRBD1. CDR1 is SGHVS, CDR2 FQNEAQ, per germline. The CDR3 consists of 15 residues. After removal of 3 bases from V and 7 bases from J, the junction contained 11 bases not matched to a gene. CDR3 loop: CASSFETGQAGEAFF. The CDR3 DNA reads TGTGCCAGCAGCTTCGAGACAGGACAGGCCGGTGAAGCTTTCTTT.

This clone has only a few counts. V gene TRBV30 combines with J gene TRBJ2-7; TRBD1 agrees at 8 bases. Germline CDR1 reads GTSNPN; CDR2 reads SVGIG (reference sequence). V shed 1 base, J shed 3 bases, and the junction held 8 bases outside the gene matches. The CDR3 sequence is 15 residues long. CDR3 amino acids: CAWSGQGQVGYEQYF. The CDR3 region has the DNA TGTGCCTGGAGTGGTCAGGGACAGGTTGGCTACGAGCAGTACTTC.

The chain carries TRBV28 and TRBJ2-1, with TRBD2 matching 8 bases. J gave up 0 bases and V 4 bases, and 8 bases lay outside the gene matches. Germline V lookup: CDR1 MDHEN, CDR2 SYDVKM. The CDR3 consists of 17 residues. In nucleotides, the CDR3 is TGTGCCAGCAGTTCCCCCTTAGCGGGGCCCTCCTACAATGAGCAGTTCTTC. It is translated as CASSSPLAGPSYNEQFF.

Remarks on this clone: The same CDR3 is also encoded by other DNA sequences in this sample. V is TRBV5-1 and J is TRBJ2-2, with 15 bases fitting TRBD2. CDR3 length: 19 residues. The V gene's germline CDR1 is SGHRS and CDR2 YFSETQ. Trimming removed 3 bases from V and 2 bases from J; junction bases left unmatched: 8. CDR3 amino acids: CASSSGTSGGPSNTGELFF. DNA of the CDR3: TGCGCCAGCAGCTCCGGGACTAGCGGGGGGCCGTCAAACACCGGGGAGCTGTTTTTT.

The V and J genes are TRBV10-3 and TRBJ2-1; 11 nucleotides align to TRBD1. CDR1 ENHRY and CDR2 SYGVKD come from the germline V gene. The CDR3 covers 15 residues. V trimming: 6 bases; J trimming: 7 bases; junction bases outside the gene matches: 8. The CDR3: CAISTRDRGSNEQFF. As DNA, the CDR3 is TGTGCCATCAGCACTCGGGACAGGGGGTCTAATGAGCAGTTCTTC.

This chain links TRBV6-1 with TRBJ2-3; possibly TRBD1 for D (8 bases). Trimming cost V 5 bases and J 4 bases, with 10 bases left between them. The CDR3 runs to 13 residues. Germline CDR1 reads MNHNS; CDR2 reads SASEGT. CDR3 DNA: TGTGCCAGCAGTACAGGGGGGGCAGATACGCAGTATTTT. Protein sequence: CASSTGGADTQYF.